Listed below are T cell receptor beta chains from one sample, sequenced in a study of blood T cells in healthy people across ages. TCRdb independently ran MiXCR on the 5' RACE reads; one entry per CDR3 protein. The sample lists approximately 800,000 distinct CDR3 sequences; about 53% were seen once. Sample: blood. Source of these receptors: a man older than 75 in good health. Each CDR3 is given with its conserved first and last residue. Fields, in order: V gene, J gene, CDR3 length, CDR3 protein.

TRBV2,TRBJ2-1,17,CASSRSGGSSSYNEQFF
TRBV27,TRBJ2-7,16,CASSFFRGSGTYEQYF
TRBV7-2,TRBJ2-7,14,CASSLNLHGDEQYF
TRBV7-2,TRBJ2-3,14,CASSPSGPHRYAYF
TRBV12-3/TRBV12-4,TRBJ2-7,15,CASEAIRDTSYEQYF
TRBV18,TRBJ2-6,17,CASSLDQGAAGANVLTF
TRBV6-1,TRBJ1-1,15,CASSERTGPNTEAFF
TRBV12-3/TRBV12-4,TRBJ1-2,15,CASSSRGITNYGYTF
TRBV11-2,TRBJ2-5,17,CASRSIGSGWYQETQYF
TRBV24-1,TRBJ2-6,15,CATSGVYSGANVLTF
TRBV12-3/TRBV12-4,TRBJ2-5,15,CASSLTSGGGETQYF
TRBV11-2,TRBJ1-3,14,CASSYGQAGNTIYF
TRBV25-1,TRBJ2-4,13,CSSSDRGHHEQYF
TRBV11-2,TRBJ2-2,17,CASSPRGVAANTGELFF
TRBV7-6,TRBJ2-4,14,CASSNPGVLLEQYF
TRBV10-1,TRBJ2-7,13,CASSRQDSYEQYF
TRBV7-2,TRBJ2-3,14,CASSFSRGLRYAYF
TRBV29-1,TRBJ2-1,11,CSGPLGNEQFF
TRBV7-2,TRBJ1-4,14,CASSRTGGDEKLFF
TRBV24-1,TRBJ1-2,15,CATSDGAESYYGYTF
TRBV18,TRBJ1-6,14,CASSPPGQGGPLHF
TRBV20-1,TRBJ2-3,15,CSARNSGTSTDTQYF
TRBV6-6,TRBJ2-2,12,CASSRITGELFF
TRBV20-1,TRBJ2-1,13,CSAEGPQGNEQFF
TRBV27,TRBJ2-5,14,CASSTGGQIYSQYF
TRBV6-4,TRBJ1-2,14,CASSPGQGRHGYTF
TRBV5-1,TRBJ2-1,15,CASSPPGKRYNEQFF
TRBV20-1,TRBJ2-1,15,CSARDPRLAYNEQFF
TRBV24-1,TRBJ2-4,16,CATSVRWGLAKNIQYF
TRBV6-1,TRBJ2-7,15,CASSASGLAGGTQYF
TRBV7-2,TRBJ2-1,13,CASSLGGANEQFF
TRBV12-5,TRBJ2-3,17,CASGAYRTSGRYDTQYF
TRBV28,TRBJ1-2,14,CASSFVYSDYGYTF
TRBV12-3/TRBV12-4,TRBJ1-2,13,CASSFRPLGGYTF
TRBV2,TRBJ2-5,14,CASSEGLAQETQYF
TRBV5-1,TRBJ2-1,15,CASSTGQGSYNEQFF
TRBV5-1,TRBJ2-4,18,CASSPTAGTDLAKNIQYF
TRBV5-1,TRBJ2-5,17,CASSPYSGTSEYNEQYF
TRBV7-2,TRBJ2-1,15,CASSLVLAGRNEQFF
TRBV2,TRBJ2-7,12,CASSVKTYEQYF
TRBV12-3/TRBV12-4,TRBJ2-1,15,CASSTSGSSYNEQFF
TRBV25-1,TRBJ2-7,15,CASGKPGTRYNEQYF
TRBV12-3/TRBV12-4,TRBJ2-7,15,CASSLARQGDFEQYF
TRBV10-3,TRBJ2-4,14,CAISPGTGINIQYF
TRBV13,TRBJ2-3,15,CASSLVTSGHRYAYF
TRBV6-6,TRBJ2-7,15,CASKPRAELSSEQYF
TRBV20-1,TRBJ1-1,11,CSARFLGEAFF
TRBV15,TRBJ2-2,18,CATSRRWGFGTNTGELFF
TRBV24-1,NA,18,CATSDRTSGGRSYNEQYF
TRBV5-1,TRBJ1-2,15,CASRRTQGGLEGYTF
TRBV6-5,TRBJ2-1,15,CASSYTPTSINEQFF
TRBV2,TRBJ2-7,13,CATSAGAPNEQYF